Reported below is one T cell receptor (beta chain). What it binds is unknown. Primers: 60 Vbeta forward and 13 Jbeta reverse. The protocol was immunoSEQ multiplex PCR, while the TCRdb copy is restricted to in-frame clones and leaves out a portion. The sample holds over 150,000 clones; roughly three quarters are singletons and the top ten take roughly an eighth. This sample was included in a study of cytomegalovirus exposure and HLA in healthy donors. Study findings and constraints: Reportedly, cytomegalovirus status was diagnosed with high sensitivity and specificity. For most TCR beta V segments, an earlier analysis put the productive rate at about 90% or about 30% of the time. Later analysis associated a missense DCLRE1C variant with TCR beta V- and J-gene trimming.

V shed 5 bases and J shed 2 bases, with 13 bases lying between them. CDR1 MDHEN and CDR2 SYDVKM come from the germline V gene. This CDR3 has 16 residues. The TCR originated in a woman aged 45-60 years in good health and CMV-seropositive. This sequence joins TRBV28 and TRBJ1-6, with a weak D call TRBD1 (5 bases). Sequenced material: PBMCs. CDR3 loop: CASSLGGVAYNSPLHF. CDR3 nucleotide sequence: TGTGCCAGCAGTCTCGGGGGGGTAGCCTATAATTCACCCCTCCACTTT.